This is a list of T cell receptor beta chains from one sample in a study of T cell changes during pregnancy in multiple sclerosis. Measured with immunoSEQ multiplex PCR; TCRdb has only the in-frame clones, and not every one. This table holds tens of thousands of clones, roughly 93% found once. The material sequenced was peripheral blood, taken after pregnancy. The receptors were gathered from a female donor with multiple sclerosis, enrolled in a pregnancy study. CDR3s leave out the opening cysteine and the closing phenylalanine or tryptophan. Each record gives: V gene, J gene, CDR3 protein.

V gene: TRBV30
J gene: TRBJ2-5
CDR3 protein: AWSAQVETQY

V gene: TRBV6-5
J gene: TRBJ1-3
CDR3 protein: ASSRLTGPGNTIY

V gene: TRBV6-4
J gene: TRBJ2-2
CDR3 protein: ASSVNSVTGELF

V gene: TRBV5-6
J gene: TRBJ1-2
CDR3 protein: ASSWARGFGYGYT

V gene: TRBV9
J gene: TRBJ2-1
CDR3 protein: ASSPSTSGRDNEQF

V gene: TRBV7-6
J gene: TRBJ2-5
CDR3 protein: ASSSTGSWETQY

V gene: TRBV5-1
J gene: TRBJ2-2
CDR3 protein: ASSIDRGSAGELF

V gene: TRBV5-8
J gene: TRBJ2-2
CDR3 protein: ASSKRQGAGELF

V gene: TRBV7-9
J gene: TRBJ1-4
CDR3 protein: ASSPPRDRANEKLF

V gene: TRBV4-1
J gene: TRBJ2-7
CDR3 protein: ASSQGPLRAGPGSYEQY

V gene: TRBV27
J gene: TRBJ2-7
CDR3 protein: ASSFGTSGTYEQY

V gene: TRBV29-1
J gene: TRBJ1-3
CDR3 protein: SVVAGNTIY

V gene: TRBV7-9
J gene: TRBJ2-7
CDR3 protein: ASSWTGPSYEQY

V gene: TRBV27
J gene: TRBJ1-1
CDR3 protein: ASAGTGGREAF

V gene: TRBV15
J gene: TRBJ1-2
CDR3 protein: ATSRDLLDNSSDGYT

V gene: TRBV5-4
J gene: TRBJ2-2
CDR3 protein: ASSFSLAGVGGELF

V gene: TRBV30
J gene: TRBJ1-1
CDR3 protein: AWSVDSMNTEAF

V gene: TRBV6-1
J gene: TRBJ2-2
CDR3 protein: ASSYTGKGELF

V gene: TRBV30
J gene: TRBJ2-2
CDR3 protein: AWSVQDGPNTGELF

V gene: TRBV5-8
J gene: TRBJ2-3
CDR3 protein: ASSFLGTTLTQY

V gene: TRBV7-6
J gene: TRBJ2-7
CDR3 protein: ASSTGAKGGSYEQY

V gene: TRBV11-2
J gene: TRBJ2-1
CDR3 protein: ASSWEGRAANEQF

V gene: TRBV5-1
J gene: TRBJ2-6
CDR3 protein: ASSLLWTGADSGANVLT

V gene: TRBV5-4
J gene: TRBJ1-2
CDR3 protein: ASSLTGAYGYT

V gene: TRBV27
J gene: TRBJ2-3
CDR3 protein: ASSFGSRVDTQY

V gene: TRBV6-5
J gene: TRBJ2-2
CDR3 protein: ASSYSLAANTGELF

V gene: TRBV25-1
J gene: TRBJ2-3
CDR3 protein: ASSVLAGGRDTQY

V gene: TRBV11-1
J gene: TRBJ1-2
CDR3 protein: ASSFVGGTGYT

V gene: TRBV6-5
J gene: TRBJ1-1
CDR3 protein: ASSYRGGLGTEAF

V gene: TRBV4-1
J gene: TRBJ1-1
CDR3 protein: ASSQDMAGGTEAF

V gene: TRBV27
J gene: TRBJ1-1
CDR3 protein: ASSLSAVMNTEAF

V gene: TRBV5-1
J gene: TRBJ1-1
CDR3 protein: ASSRQGPGTEAF

V gene: TRBV2
J gene: TRBJ1-1
CDR3 protein: ASSEVGGGTEAF

V gene: TRBV18
J gene: TRBJ1-2
CDR3 protein: ASSPQGGYGYT

V gene: TRBV4-1
J gene: TRBJ2-7
CDR3 protein: ASSQRLVPDYEQY

V gene: TRBV5-1
J gene: TRBJ2-7
CDR3 protein: ASSTDSYEQY

V gene: TRBV19
J gene: TRBJ2-5
CDR3 protein: ASSQTGTHQETQY

V gene: TRBV7-2
J gene: TRBJ2-3
CDR3 protein: ASSLALAGGPGDTQY

V gene: TRBV19
J gene: TRBJ1-5
CDR3 protein: VITGGARNQPQH

V gene: TRBV19
J gene: TRBJ2-1
CDR3 protein: ASSTLGGGLSNEQF